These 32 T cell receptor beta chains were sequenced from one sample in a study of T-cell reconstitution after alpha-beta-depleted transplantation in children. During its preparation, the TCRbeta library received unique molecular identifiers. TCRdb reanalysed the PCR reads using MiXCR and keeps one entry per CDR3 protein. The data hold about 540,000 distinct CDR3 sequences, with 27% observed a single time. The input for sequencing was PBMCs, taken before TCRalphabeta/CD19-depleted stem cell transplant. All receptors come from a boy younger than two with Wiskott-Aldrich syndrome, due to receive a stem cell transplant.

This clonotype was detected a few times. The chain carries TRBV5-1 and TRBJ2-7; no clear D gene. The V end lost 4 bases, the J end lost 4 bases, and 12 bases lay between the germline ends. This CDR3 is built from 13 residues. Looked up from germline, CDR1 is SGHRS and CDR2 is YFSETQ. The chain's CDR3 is CASSLRATYEQYF. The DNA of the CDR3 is TGCGCCAGCAGCCTCCGGGCCACATACGAGCAGTACTTC.

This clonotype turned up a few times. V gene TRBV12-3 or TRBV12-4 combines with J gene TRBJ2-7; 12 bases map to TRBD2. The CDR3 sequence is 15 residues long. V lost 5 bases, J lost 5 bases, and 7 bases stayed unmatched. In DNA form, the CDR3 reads TGTGCCAGCAGTCGTCTAGCGGGAGGGCAACACGAGCAGTACTTC. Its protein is CASSRLAGGQHEQYF.

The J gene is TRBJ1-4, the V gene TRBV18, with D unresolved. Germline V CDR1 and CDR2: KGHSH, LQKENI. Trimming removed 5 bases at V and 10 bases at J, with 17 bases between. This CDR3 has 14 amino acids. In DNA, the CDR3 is TGTGCCAGCTCAGACAAACGCGCGTCGGGAAAACTGTTTTTT. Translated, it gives CASSDKRASGKLFF.

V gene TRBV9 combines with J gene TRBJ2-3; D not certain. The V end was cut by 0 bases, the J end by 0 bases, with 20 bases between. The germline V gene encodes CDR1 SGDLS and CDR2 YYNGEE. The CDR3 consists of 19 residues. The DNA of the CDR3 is TGTGCCAGCAGCGTAGGTGGACCCAGGACCGTGACTAGCACAGATACGCAGTATTTT. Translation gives CASSVGGPRTVTSTDTQYF.

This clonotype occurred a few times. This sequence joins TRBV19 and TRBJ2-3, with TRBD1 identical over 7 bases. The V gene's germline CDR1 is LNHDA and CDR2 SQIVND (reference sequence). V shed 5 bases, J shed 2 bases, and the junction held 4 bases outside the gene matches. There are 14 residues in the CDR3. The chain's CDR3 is CASSGRGTTDTQYF. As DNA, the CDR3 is TGTGCCAGTAGTGGCAGGGGGACCACAGATACGCAGTATTTT.

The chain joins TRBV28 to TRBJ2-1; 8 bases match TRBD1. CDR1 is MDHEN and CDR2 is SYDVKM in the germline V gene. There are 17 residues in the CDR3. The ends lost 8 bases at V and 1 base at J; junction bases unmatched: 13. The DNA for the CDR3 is TGTGCCAGCTCTTCCGGGACAGGACTTTTTTCCTACAATGAGCAGTTCTTC. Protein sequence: CASSSGTGLFSYNEQFF.

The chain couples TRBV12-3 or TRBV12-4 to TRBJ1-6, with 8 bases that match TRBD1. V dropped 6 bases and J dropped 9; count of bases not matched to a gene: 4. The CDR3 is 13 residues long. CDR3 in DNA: TGTGCCAGCAGGAGACAGGGGAGTTCACCCCTCCACTTT. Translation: CASRRQGSSPLHF.

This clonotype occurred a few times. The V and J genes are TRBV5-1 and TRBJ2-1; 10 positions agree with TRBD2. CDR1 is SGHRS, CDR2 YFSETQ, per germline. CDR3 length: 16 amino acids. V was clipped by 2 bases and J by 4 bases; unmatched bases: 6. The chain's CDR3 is CASSLPSGSLYNEQFF. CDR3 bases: TGCGCCAGCAGCTTACCTAGCGGGAGCTTATACAATGAGCAGTTCTTC.

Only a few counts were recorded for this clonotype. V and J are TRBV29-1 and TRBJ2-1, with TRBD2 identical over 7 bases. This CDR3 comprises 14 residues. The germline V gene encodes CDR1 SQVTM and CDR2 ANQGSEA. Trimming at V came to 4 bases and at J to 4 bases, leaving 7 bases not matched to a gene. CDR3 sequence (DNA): TGCAGCGTTGTGGGAGGGCCACCTTACAATGAGCAGTTCTTC. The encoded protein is CSVVGGPPYNEQFF.

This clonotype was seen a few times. Here the CDR3 DNA reads TGTGCCAGCAGGCCCGGACTAGCGGAAGAGACCCAGTACTTC. Amino acids: CASRPGLAEETQYF. The chain recombines TRBV7-9 with TRBJ2-5, with 10 bases aligning to TRBD2. Germline CDR1 SEHNR, CDR2 FQNEAQ (reference sequence). The trim removed 6 bases at V and 3 bases at J, leaving 4 bases unmatched. The CDR3 sequence is 14 residues long.

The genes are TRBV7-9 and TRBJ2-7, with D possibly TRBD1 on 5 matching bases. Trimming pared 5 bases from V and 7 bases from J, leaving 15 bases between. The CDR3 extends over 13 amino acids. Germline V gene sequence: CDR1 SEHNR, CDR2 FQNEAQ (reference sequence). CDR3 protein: CASSLRQFPEQYF. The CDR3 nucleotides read TGTGCCAGCAGCCTACGACAGTTCCCAGAGCAGTACTTC.

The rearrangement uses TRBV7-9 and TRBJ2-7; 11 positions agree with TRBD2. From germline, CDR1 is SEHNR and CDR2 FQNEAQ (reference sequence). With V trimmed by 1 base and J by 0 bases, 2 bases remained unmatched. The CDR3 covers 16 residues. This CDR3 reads CASSLVTSGSSYEQYF. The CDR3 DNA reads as TGTGCCAGCAGCTTAGTAACTAGCGGGAGCTCCTACGAGCAGTACTTC. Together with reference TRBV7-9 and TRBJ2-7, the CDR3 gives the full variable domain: DTGVSQNPRHKITKRGQNVTFRCDPISEHNRLYWYRQTLGQGPEFLTYFQNEAQLEKSRLLSDRFSAERPKGSFSTLEIQRTEQGDSAMYLCASSLVTSGSSYEQYFGPGTRLTVT.

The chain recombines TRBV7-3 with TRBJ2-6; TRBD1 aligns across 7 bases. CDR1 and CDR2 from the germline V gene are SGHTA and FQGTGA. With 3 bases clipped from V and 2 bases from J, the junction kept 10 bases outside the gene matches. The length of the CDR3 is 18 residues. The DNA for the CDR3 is TGTGCCAGCAGCTTCCCGGGACAGAACGAACCTGGGGCCAACGTCCTGACTTTC. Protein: CASSFPGQNEPGANVLTF.

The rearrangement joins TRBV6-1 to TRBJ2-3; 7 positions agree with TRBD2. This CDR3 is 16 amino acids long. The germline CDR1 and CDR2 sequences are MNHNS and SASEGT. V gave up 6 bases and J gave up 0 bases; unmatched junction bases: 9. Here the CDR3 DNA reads TGTGCCAGCAGACCCCGGACTAGGGCTAGCACAGATACGCAGTATTTT. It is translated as CASRPRTRASTDTQYF.

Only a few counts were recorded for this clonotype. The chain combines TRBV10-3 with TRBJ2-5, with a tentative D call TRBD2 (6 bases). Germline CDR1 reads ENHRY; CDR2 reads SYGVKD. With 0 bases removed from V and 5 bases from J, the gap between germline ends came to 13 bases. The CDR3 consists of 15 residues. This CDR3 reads CAISESPGVQETQYF. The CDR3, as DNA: TGTGCCATCAGTGAGTCCCCGGGAGTCCAGGAGACCCAGTACTTC.

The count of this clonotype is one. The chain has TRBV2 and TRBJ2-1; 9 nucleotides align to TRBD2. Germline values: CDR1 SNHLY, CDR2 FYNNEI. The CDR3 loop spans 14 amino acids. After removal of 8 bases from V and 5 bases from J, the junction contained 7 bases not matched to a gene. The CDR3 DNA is TGTGCCAGCCAAGCGGGAGGCAAAAACAATGAGCAGTTCTTC. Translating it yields CASQAGGKNNEQFF.

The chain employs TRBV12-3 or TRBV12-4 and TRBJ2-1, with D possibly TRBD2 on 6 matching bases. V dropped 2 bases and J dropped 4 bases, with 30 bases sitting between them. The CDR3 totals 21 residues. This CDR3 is CASSLSRRAGRDLPMYNEQFF. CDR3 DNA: TGTGCCAGCAGTTTAAGTCGACGCGCGGGAAGGGACCTTCCTATGTACAATGAGCAGTTCTTC.

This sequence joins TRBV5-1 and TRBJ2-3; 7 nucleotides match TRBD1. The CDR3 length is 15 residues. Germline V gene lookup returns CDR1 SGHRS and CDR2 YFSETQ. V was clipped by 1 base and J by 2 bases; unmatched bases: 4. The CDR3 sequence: CASSLWTGDTDTQYF. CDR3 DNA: TGCGCCAGCAGCTTGTGGACAGGAGACACAGATACGCAGTATTTT.

The CDR3 DNA follows: TGTGCCACCAGTGATTTTAATTTAGGGAATGAGCAGTTCTTC. It specifies CATSDFNLGNEQFF. V and J are TRBV24-1 and TRBJ2-1; D not certain. The ends were cut back, 1 base at V and 7 bases at J, with 10 bases in the middle. The CDR3 runs 14 residues. Germline V gene lookup returns CDR1 KGHDR and CDR2 SFDVKD.

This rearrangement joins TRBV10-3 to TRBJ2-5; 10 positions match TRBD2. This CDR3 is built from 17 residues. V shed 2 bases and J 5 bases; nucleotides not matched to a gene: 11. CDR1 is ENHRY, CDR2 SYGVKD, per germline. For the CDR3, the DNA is TGTGCCATCAGTGAGAGGATAGCGGGGGGACCTGGGGAGACCCAGTACTTC. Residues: CAISERIAGGPGETQYF.

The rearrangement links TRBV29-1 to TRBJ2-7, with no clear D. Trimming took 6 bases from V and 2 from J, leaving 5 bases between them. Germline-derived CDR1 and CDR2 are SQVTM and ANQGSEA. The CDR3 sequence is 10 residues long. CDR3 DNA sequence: TGCAGCGTGTACACCTACGAGCAGTACTTC. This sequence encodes CSVYTYEQYF.

As DNA, the CDR3 is TGTGCCAGCAGCCGGGACAGGGCCAATTCACCCCTCCACTTT. This translates into CASSRDRANSPLHF. V and J are TRBV7-2 and TRBJ1-6; TRBD1 matches at 9 bases. The CDR3 is made up of 14 amino acids. Germline trimming cut 5 bases from V and 7 bases from J; bases unmatched to any gene: 3. The germline gives CDR1 SGHTA, CDR2 FQGNSA.

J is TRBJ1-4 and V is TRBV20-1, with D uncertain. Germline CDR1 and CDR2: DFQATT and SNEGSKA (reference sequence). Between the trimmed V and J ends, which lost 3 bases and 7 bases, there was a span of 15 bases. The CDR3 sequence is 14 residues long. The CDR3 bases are TGCAGTGCTAGCCCTGAGGCAGTGGGTGAAAAACTGTTTTTT. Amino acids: CSASPEAVGEKLFF.

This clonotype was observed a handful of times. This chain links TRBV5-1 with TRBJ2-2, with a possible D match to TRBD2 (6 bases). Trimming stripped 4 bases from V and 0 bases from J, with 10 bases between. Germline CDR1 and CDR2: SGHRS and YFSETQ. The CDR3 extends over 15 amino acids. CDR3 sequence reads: CASSAEGPNTGELFF. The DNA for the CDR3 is TGCGCCAGCAGCGCGGAGGGACCGAACACCGGGGAGCTGTTTTTT.

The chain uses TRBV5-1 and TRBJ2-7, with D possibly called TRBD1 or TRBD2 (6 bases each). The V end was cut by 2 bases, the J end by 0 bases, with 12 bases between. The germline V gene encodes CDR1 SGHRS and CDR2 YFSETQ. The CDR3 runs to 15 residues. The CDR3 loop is CASSLGGPYSYEQYF. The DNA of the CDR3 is TGCGCCAGCAGCTTAGGGGGGCCTTACTCCTACGAGCAGTACTTC.

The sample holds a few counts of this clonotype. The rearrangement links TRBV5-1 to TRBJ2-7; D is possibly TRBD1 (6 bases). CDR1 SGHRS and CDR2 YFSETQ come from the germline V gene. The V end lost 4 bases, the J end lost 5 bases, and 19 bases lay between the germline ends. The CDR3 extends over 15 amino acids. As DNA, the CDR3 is TGCGCCAGCAGCCCAGGGGTCCCCACCGCTAACGAGCAGTACTTC. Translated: CASSPGVPTANEQYF.

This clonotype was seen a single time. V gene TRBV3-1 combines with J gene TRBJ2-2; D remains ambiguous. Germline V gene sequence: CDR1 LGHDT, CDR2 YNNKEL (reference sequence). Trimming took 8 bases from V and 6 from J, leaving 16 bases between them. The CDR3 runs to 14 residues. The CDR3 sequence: CASLPPGGAGELFF. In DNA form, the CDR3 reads TGTGCCAGCCTCCCCCCGGGTGGGGCCGGGGAGCTGTTTTTT.

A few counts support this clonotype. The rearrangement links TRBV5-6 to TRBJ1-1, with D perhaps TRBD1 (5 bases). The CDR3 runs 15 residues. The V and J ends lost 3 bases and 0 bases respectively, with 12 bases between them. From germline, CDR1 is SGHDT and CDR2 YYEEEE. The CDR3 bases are TGTGCCAGCAGCTCCCCGGGGACCATGAACACTGAAGCTTTCTTT. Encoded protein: CASSSPGTMNTEAFF.

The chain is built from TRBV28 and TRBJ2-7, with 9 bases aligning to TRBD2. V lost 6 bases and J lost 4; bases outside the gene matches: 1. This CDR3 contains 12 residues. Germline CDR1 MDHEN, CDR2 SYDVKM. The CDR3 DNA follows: TGTGCCAGCAGCACTAGCGGGTACGAGCAGTACTTC. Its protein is CASSTSGYEQYF.

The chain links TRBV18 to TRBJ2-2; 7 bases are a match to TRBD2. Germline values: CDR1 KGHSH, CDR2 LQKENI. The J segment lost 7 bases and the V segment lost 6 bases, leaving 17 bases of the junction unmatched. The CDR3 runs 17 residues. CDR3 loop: CASSVLAALRGGGELFF. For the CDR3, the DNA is TGTGCCAGCTCCGTTCTAGCGGCCCTAAGAGGAGGCGGGGAGCTGTTTTTT.

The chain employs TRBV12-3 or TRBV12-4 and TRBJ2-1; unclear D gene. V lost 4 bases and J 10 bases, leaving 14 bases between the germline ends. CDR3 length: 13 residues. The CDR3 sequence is CASSWSFVGEQFF. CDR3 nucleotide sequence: TGTGCCAGCAGTTGGTCTTTTGTCGGGGAGCAGTTCTTC.

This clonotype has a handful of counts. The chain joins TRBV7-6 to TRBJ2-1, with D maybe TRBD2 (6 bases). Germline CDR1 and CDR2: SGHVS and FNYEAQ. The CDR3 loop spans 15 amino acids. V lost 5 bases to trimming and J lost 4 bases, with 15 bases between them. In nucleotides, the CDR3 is TGTGCCAGCAGCCCACAGACTAGTATTTACAATGAGCAGTTCTTC. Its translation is CASSPQTSIYNEQFF.